This T cell receptor (beta chain) was retrieved from a study of identical twins. The study's findings and limits: Among monozygotic twins, out-of-frame TCR alpha sharing exceeded what models predicted. Fewer insertions marked abundant cord blood beta clonotypes; young adult naive trended weakly, memory not at all. Out-of-frame alpha sequences common to twins were enriched for low generation probability.

A universal primer binding site was introduced by template switching. The final cDNA contained unique molecular identifiers. In TCRdb, the 5' RACE reads were re-called with MiXCR into one record per CDR3 protein. This sample carries around 570,000 distinct CDR3 sequences, around 9.6% of them seen once, and the ten largest clones take roughly 3%. As concerns this clonotype: Antigen unknown.

This CDR3 comprises 12 residues. From germline, CDR1 is MNHEY and CDR2 SMNVEV (reference sequence). V lost 4 bases, J lost 2 bases, and 6 bases lay in between. These data were also reused for a study on yellow fever vaccine responses in identical twins.

The sequencing input was PBMCs. The TCR was taken from a woman younger than 35 in good health. This chain links TRBV27 with TRBJ2-7; D is unclear. Here the CDR3 DNA reads TGTGCCAGCAGTTCGACCCCCTACGAGCAGTACTTC. Translated, it gives CASSSTPYEQYF.